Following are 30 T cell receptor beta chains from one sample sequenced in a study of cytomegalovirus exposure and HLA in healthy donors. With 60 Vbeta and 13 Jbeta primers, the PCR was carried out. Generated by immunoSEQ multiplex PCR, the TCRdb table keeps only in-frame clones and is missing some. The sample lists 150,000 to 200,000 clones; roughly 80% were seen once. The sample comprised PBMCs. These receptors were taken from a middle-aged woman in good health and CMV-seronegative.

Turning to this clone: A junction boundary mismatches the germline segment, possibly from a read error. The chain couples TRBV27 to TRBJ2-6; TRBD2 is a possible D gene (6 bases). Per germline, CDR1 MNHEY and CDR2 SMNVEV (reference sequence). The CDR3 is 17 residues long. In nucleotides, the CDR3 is TGTGCCAGCAGCGAATTCGGGAGCCACTCTGGGGCCAACGGCCTGACTTTC. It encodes CASSEFGSHSGANGLTF.

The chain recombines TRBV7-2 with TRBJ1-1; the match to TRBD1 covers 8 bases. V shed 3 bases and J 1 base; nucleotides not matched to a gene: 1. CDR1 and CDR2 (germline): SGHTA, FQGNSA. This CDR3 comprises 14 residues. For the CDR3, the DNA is TGTGCCAGCAGCTTGGGGACAGGGAACACTGAAGCTTTCTTT. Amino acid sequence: CASSLGTGNTEAFF.

CDR3 loop: CASSPTRVHSPLHF. In DNA, the CDR3 is TGTGCCAGCAGCCCAACCAGGGTTCATTCACCCCTCCACTTT. The chain employs TRBV7-8 and TRBJ1-6; maybe TRBD1 (5 bases). V lost 5 bases to trimming and J lost 8 bases, with 13 bases between them. The CDR3 covers 14 residues. CDR1 SGHVS and CDR2 FQNEAQ come from the germline V gene.

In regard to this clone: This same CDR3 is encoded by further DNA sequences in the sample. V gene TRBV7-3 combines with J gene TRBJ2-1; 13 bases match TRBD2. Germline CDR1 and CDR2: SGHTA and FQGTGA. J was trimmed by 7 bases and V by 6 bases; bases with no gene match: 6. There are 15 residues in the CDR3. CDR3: CASSLGLAGVNEQFF. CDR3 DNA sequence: TGTGCCAGCAGTTTAGGACTAGCGGGAGTAAATGAGCAGTTCTTC.

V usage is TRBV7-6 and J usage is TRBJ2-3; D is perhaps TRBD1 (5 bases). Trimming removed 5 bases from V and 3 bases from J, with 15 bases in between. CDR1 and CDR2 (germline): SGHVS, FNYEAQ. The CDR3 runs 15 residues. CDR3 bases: TGTGCCAGCAGCAAAGGGTGGGGCAGGACAGATACGCAGTATTTT. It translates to CASSKGWGRTDTQYF.

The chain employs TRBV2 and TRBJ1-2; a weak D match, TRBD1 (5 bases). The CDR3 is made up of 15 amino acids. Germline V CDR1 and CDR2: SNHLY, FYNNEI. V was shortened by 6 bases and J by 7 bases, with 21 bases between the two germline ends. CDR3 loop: CASRREGQGVSGYTF. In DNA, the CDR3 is TGTGCCAGCAGAAGGGAGGGGCAGGGCGTTAGTGGCTACACCTTC.

As DNA, the CDR3 is TGTGCCAGCAGCTTGGACAGAATCCCTTCACCCCTCCACTTT. Its translation: CASSLDRIPSPLHF. The rearrangement joins TRBV7-9 to TRBJ1-6; weak D call: TRBD1 (6 bases). This CDR3 has 14 residues. Germline V CDR1 and CDR2: SEHNR, FQNEAQ (reference sequence). V lost 3 bases and J lost 9, with 12 bases in between.

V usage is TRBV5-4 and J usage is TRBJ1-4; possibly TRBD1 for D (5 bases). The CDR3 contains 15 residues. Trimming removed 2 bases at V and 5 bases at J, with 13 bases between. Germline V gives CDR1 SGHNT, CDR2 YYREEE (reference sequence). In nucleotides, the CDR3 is TGTGCCAGCAGCTTTCGTCAGGGCCGCAATGAAAAACTGTTTTTT. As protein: CASSFRQGRNEKLFF.

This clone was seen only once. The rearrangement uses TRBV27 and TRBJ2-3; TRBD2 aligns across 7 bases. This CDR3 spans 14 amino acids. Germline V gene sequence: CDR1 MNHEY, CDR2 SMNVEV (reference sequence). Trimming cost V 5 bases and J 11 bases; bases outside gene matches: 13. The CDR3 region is CASSPWTRKDKQYF. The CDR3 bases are TGTGCCAGCAGTCCCTGGACTAGAAAAGACAAGCAGTATTTT.

The CDR3 reads CASSLGLSYEQYF. Written as DNA, the CDR3 is TGTGCCAGCAGCTTGGGACTCAGCTACGAGCAGTACTTC. V usage is TRBV7-9 and J usage is TRBJ2-7; D possibly corresponds to TRBD2 (6 bases). V shed 3 bases and J shed 3 bases, with 9 bases lying between them. Germline V gene sequence: CDR1 SEHNR, CDR2 FQNEAQ (reference sequence). This CDR3 contains 13 residues.

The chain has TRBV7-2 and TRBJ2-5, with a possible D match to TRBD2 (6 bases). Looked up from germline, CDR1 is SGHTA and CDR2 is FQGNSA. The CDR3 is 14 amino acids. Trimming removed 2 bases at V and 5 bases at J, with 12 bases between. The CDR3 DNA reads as TGTGCCAGCAGCTTATTCCCAGGGACTGAGACCCAGTACTTC. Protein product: CASSLFPGTETQYF. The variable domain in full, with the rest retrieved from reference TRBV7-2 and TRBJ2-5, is GAGVSQSPSNKVTEKGKDVELRCDPISGHTALYWYRQSLGQGLEFLIYFQGNSAPDKSGLPSDRFSAERTGGSVSTLTIQRTQQEDSAVYLCASSLFPGTETQYFGPGTRLLVL.

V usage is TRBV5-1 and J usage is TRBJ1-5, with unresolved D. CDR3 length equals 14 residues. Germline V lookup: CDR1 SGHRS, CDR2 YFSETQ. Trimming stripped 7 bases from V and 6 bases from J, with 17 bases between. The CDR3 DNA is TGCGCCAGCCCCGACCGGAGGGATCCTCAGCCCCAGCATTTT. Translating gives CASPDRRDPQPQHF.

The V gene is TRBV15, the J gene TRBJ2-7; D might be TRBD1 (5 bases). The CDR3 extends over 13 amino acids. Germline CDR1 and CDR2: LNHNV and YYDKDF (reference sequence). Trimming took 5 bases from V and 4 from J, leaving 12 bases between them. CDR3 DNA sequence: TGTGCCACCAGCGCTGGAAAGGGGTACGAGCAGTACTTC. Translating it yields CATSAGKGYEQYF.

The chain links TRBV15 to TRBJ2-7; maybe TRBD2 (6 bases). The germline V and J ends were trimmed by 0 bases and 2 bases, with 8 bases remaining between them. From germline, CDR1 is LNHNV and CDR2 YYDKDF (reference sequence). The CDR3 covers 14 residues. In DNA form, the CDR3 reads TGTGCCACCAGCAGAGAGGGACTCCCCTACGAGCAGTACTTC. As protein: CATSREGLPYEQYF.

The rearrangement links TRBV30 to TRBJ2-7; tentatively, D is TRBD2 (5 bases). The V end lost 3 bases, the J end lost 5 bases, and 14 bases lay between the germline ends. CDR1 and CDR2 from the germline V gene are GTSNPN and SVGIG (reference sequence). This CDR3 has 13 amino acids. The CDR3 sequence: CAWRGSFGNEQYF. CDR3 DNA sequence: TGTGCCTGGAGGGGTTCCTTCGGGAACGAGCAGTACTTC.

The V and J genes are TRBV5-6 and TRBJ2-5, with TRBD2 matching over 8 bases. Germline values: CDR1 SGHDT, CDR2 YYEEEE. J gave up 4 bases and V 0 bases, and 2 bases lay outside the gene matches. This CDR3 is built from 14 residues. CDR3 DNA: TGTGCCAGCAGCTTGGCGGCGGGGGGAGAGACCCAGTACTTC. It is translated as CASSLAAGGETQYF. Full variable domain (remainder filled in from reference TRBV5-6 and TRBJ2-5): DAGVTQSPTHLIKTRGQQVTLRCSPKSGHDTVSWYQQALGQGPQFIFQYYEEEERQRGNFPDRFSGHQFPNYSSELNVNALLLGDSALYLCASSLAAGGETQYFGPGTRLLVL.

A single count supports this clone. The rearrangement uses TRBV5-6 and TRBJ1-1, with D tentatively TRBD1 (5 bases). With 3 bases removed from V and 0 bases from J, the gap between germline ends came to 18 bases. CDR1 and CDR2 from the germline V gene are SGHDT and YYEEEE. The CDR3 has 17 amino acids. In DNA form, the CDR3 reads TGTGCCAGCAGCTACCGTGCAGGGCCTCCCTTGAACACTGAAGCTTTCTTT. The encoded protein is CASSYRAGPPLNTEAFF.

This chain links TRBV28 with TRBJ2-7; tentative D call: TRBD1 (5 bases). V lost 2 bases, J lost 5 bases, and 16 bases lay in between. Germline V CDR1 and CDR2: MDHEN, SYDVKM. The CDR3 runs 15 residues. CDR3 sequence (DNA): TGTGCCAGCAGTTTAAAATTTCCAGGGTTGCACGAGCAGTACTTC. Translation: CASSLKFPGLHEQYF.

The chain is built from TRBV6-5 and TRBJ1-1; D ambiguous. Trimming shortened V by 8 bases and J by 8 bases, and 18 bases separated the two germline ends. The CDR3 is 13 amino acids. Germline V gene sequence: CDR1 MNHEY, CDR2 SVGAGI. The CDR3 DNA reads TGTGCCAGCGAAAGTTACATGGGCGGGGAAGCTTTCTTT. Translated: CASESYMGGEAFF.

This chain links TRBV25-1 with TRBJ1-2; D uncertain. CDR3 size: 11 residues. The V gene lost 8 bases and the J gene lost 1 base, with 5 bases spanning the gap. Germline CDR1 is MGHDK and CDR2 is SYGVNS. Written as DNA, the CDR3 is TGTGCCAGCTGGAGTAACTATGGCTACACCTTC. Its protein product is CASWSNYGYTF.

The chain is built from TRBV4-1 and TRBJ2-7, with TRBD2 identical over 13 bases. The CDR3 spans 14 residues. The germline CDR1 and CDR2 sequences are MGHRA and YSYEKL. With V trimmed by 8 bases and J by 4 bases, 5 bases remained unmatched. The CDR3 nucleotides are TGCGCCAGCCGCAGACTAGCGGGGGGATACGAGCAGTACTTC. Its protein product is CASRRLAGGYEQYF.

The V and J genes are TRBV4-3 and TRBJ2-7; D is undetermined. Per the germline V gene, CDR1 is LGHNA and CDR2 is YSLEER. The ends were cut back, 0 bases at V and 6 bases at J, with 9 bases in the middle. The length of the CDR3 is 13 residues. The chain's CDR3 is CASSQDSGGEQYF. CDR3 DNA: TGCGCCAGCAGCCAAGATTCAGGTGGCGAGCAGTACTTC.

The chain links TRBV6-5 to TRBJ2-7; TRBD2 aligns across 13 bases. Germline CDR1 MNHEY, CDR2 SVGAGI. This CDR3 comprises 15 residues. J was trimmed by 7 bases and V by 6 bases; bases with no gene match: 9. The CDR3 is CASSQKLAGGREQYF. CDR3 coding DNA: TGTGCCAGCAGCCAAAAACTAGCGGGAGGGCGAGAGCAGTACTTC.

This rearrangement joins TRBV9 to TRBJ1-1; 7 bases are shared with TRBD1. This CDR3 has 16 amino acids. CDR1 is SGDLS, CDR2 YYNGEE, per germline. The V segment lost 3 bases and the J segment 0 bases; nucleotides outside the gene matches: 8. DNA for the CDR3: TGTGCCAGCAGCGGAGGACAGGACCTCATGAACACTGAAGCTTTCTTT. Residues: CASSGGQDLMNTEAFF.

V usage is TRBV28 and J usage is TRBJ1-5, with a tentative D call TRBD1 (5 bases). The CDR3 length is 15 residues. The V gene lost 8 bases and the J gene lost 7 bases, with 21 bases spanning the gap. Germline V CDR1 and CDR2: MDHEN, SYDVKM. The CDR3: CASSEGGGLRQPQHF. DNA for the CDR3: TGTGCCAGCTCAGAGGGCGGGGGACTGAGGCAGCCCCAGCATTTT.

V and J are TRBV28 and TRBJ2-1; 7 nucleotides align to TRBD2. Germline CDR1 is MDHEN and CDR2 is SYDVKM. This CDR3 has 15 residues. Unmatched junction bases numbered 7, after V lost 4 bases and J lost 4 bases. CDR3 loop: CASSSYQREYNEQFF. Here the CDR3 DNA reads TGTGCCAGCAGTTCCTACCAGCGGGAATACAATGAGCAGTTCTTC.

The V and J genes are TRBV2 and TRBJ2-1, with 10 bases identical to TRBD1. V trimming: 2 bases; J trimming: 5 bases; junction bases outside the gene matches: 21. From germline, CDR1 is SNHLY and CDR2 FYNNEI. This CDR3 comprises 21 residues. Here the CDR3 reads CASSEWGQPGQGIIGDNEQFF. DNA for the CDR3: TGTGCCAGCAGTGAATGGGGGCAACCGGGACAGGGGATCATTGGGGACAATGAGCAGTTCTTC.

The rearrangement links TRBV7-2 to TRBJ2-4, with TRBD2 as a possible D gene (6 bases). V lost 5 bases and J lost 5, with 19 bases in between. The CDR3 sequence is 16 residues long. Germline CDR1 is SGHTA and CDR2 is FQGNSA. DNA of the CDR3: TGTGCCAGCAGCCCAGCGGCGAGCACTAGCCAAAACATTCAGTACTTC. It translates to CASSPAASTSQNIQYF.

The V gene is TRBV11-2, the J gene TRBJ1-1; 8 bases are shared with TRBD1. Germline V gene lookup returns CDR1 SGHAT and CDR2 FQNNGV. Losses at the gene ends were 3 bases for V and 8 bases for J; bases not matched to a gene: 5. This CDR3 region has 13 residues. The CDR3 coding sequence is TGTGCCAGCAGCTTTGACAGGGGCCGGGAAGCTTTCTTT. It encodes CASSFDRGREAFF. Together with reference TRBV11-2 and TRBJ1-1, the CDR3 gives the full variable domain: EAGVAQSPRYKIIEKRQSVAFWCNPISGHATLYWYQQILGQGPKLLIQFQNNGVVDDSQLPKDRFSAERLKGVDSTLKIQPAKLEDSAVYLCASSFDRGREAFFGQGTRLTVV.

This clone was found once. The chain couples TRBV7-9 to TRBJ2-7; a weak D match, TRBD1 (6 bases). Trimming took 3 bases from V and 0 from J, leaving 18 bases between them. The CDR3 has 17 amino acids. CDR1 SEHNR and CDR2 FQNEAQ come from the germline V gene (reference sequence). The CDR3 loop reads CASSFSFSPGDSYEQYF. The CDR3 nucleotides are TGTGCCAGCAGCTTCAGCTTCTCCCCAGGGGACTCCTACGAGCAGTACTTC.